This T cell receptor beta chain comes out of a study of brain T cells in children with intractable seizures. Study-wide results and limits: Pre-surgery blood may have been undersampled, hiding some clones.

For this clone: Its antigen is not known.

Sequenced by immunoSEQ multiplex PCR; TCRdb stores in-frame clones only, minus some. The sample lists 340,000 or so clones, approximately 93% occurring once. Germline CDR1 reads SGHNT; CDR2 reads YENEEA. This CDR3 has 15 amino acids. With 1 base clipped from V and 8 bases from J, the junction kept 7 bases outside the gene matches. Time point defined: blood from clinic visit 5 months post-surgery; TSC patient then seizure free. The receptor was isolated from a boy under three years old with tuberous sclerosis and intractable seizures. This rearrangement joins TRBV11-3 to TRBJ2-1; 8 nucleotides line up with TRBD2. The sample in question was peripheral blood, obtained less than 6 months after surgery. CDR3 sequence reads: CASSLGLAGRDEQFF. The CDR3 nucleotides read TGTGCCAGCAGCTTAGGGTTAGCGGGAAGGGATGAGCAGTTCTTC.